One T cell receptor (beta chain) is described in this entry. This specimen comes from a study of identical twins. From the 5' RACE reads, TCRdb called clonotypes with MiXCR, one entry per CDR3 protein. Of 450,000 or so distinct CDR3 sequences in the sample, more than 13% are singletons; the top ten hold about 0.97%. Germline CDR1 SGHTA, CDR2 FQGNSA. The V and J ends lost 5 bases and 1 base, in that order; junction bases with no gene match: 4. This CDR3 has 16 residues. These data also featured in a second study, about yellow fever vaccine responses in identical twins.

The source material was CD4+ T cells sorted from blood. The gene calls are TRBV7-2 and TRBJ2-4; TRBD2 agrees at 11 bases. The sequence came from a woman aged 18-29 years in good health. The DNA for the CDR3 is TGTGCCAGCAGCGAGACTAGCGGGAAGGCCAAAAACATTCAGTACTTC. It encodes CASSETSGKAKNIQYF.